This T cell receptor beta chain was documented in a study of blood T cell repertoires in COVID-19. Study-level background: Sources were T cells, B-cell-depleted T cells, or PBMCs; the material itself was cDNA or gDNA.

Methods used by the authors: Cell counts per sample came from amplifying reference gene primers. Profiled with immunoSEQ multiplex PCR; TCRdb holds only in-frame clones, not every one. That table furnishes V, J and clone size, whereas the DNA furnished D and trimming. The data hold about 180,000 clones, with roughly 85% observed a single time. From germline, CDR1 is SGHNT and CDR2 YYREEE (reference sequence). The CDR3 totals 15 residues. The V gene end was trimmed by 3 bases and the J gene end by 4 bases; junction bases not matched to a gene: 7. This chain uses TRBV5-4 with TRBJ2-1; 7 nucleotides match TRBD1. The specimen sequenced was peripheral blood. The receptor was derived from a man aged 45-60 years with active or convalescent COVID-19. CDR3 bases: TGTGCCAGCAGCTATATGCGACAGGGTTACAATGAGCAGTTCTTC. Its protein is CASSYMRQGYNEQFF.